Listed below are T cell receptor beta chains from one sample, sequenced in a study of control samples from healthy donors and cancer patients. Assay used: immunoSEQ multiplex PCR; TCRdb lists only in-frame clones, some missing. The sample lists roughly 80,000 clones, about 88% occurring once. The sample taken for sequencing was blood. Receptor source: a woman aged 50 to 60 in good health. CDR3s include the opening cysteine and the closing phenylalanine or tryptophan. Fields, in order: V gene, D gene, J gene, CDR3 protein, CDR3 DNA. The D gene is left open where the match is weak.

v_gene: TRBV5-1
d_gene: NA
j_gene: TRBJ2-1
CDR3aa: CASSLDQGWEQFF
CDR3nt: TGCGCCAGCAGCTTGGATCAGGGATGGGAGCAGTTCTTC

v_gene: TRBV18
d_gene: NA
j_gene: TRBJ1-4
CDR3aa: CASSPQGREKLFF
CDR3nt: TGTGCCAGCTCACCCCAAGGCCGGGAAAAACTGTTTTTT

v_gene: TRBV19
d_gene: NA
j_gene: TRBJ1-5
CDR3aa: CASAFRDQPQHF
CDR3nt: TGTGCCAGTGCATTCAGGGATCAGCCCCAGCATTTT

v_gene: TRBV7-2
d_gene: NA
j_gene: TRBJ2-2
CDR3aa: CASSFVTGELFF
CDR3nt: TGTGCCAGCAGCTTCGTCACCGGGGAGCTGTTTTTT

v_gene: TRBV18
d_gene: TRBD1
j_gene: TRBJ2-7
CDR3aa: CASSPSGTGYEQYF
CDR3nt: TGTGCCAGCTCACCATCCGGGACAGGGTACGAGCAGTACTTC

v_gene: TRBV5-4
d_gene: NA
j_gene: TRBJ2-1
CDR3aa: CASSKQGLSVDEQFF
CDR3nt: TGTGCCAGCAGCAAGCAGGGCCTGAGCGTCGATGAGCAGTTCTTC

v_gene: TRBV30
d_gene: NA
j_gene: TRBJ1-1
CDR3aa: CAWSVTPGQKAFF
CDR3nt: TGTGCCTGGAGTGTGACGCCGGGACAAAAAGCTTTCTTT

v_gene: TRBV2
d_gene: NA
j_gene: TRBJ2-1
CDR3aa: CASSGGNEQFF
CDR3nt: TGTGCCAGCAGTGGAGGGAATGAGCAGTTCTTC

v_gene: TRBV19
d_gene: NA
j_gene: TRBJ1-5
CDR3aa: CATDSYSNQPQHF
CDR3nt: TGTGCCACGGACAGTTATAGCAATCAGCCCCAGCATTTT

v_gene: TRBV11-3
d_gene: NA
j_gene: TRBJ2-2
CDR3aa: CASSRRWGTGELFF
CDR3nt: TGTGCCAGCAGCCGCCGTTGGGGAACCGGGGAGCTGTTTTTT

v_gene: TRBV4-1
d_gene: NA
j_gene: TRBJ2-3
CDR3aa: CASSQGGASRDTQYF
CDR3nt: TGCGCCAGCAGCCAAGGTGGGGCTAGTAGGGATACGCAGTATTTT

v_gene: TRBV2
d_gene: NA
j_gene: TRBJ2-7
CDR3aa: CASRETAYEQYF
CDR3nt: TGTGCCAGCAGGGAGACAGCCTACGAGCAGTACTTC

v_gene: TRBV7-9
d_gene: TRBD1
j_gene: TRBJ1-6
CDR3aa: CASSWVGGKTSPLHF
CDR3nt: TGTGCCAGCAGCTGGGTAGGGGGCAAAACTTCACCCCTCCACTTT

v_gene: TRBV5-1
d_gene: NA
j_gene: TRBJ1-2
CDR3aa: CASSLSQGPDYTF
CDR3nt: TGCGCCAGCAGCTTGTCCCAGGGGCCAGACTACACCTTC

v_gene: TRBV6-6
d_gene: NA
j_gene: TRBJ1-1
CDR3aa: CASRTGRGGNTEAFF
CDR3nt: TGTGCCAGCAGGACGGGCCGAGGGGGGAACACTGAAGCTTTCTTT

v_gene: TRBV7-2
d_gene: NA
j_gene: TRBJ2-3
CDR3aa: CASNFLGGTTDTQYF
CDR3nt: TGTGCCAGCAATTTTCTAGGGGGAACCACAGATACGCAGTATTTT

v_gene: TRBV21-1
d_gene: NA
j_gene: TRBJ1-4
CDR3aa: CASSKDGRLKQYATNEKLFF
CDR3nt: TGTGCCAGCAGCAAAGATGGTCGCTTGAAGCAGTATGCAACTAATGAAAAACTGTTTTTT

v_gene: TRBV6-5
d_gene: NA
j_gene: TRBJ1-5
CDR3aa: CASSPGTEGYQPQHF
CDR3nt: TGTGCCAGCAGCCCCGGGACGGAGGGGTATCAGCCCCAGCATTTT

v_gene: TRBV3-1/TRBV3-2
d_gene: TRBD2
j_gene: TRBJ2-1
CDR3aa: CASSFLAGDSYNEQFF
CDR3nt: TGTGCCAGCAGCTTCCTAGCGGGGGACTCCTACAATGAGCAGTTCTTC

v_gene: TRBV7-9
d_gene: TRBD1
j_gene: TRBJ2-3
CDR3aa: CASSSEDRASTDTQYF
CDR3nt: TGTGCCAGCAGCTCCGAAGACAGGGCGAGCACAGATACGCAGTATTTT

v_gene: TRBV30
d_gene: NA
j_gene: TRBJ2-2
CDR3aa: CAWSGSRTGELFF
CDR3nt: TGTGCCTGGAGTGGCAGTCGAACCGGGGAGCTGTTTTTT

v_gene: TRBV19
d_gene: NA
j_gene: TRBJ2-3
CDR3aa: CASSTGSLDTQYF
CDR3nt: TGTGCCAGTAGTACTGGATCCCTAGATACGCAGTATTTT

v_gene: TRBV2
d_gene: NA
j_gene: TRBJ2-7
CDR3aa: CASSRLIDEQYF
CDR3nt: TGTGCCAGCAGCCGACTCATCGACGAGCAGTACTTC

v_gene: TRBV19
d_gene: NA
j_gene: TRBJ1-5
CDR3aa: CASSMWGSNQPQHF
CDR3nt: TGTGCCAGTAGTATGTGGGGGAGCAATCAGCCCCAGCATTTT

v_gene: TRBV5-1
d_gene: NA
j_gene: TRBJ2-2
CDR3aa: CASSLGQGLTGELFF
CDR3nt: TGCGCCAGCAGCTTGGGTCAGGGCCTTACCGGGGAGCTGTTTTTT